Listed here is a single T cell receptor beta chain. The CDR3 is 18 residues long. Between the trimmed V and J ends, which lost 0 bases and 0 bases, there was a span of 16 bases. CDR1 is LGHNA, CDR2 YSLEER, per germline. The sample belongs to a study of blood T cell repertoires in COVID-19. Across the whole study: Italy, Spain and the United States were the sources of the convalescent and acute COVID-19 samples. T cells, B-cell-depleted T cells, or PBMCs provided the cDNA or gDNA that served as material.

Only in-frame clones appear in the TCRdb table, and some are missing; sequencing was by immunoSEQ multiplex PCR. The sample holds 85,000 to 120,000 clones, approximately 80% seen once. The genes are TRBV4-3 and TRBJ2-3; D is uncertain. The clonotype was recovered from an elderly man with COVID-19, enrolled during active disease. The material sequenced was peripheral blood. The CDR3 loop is CASSQDLPRSYSTDTQYF. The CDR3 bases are TGCGCCAGCAGCCAAGATCTCCCTAGGTCTTACAGCACAGATACGCAGTATTTT.